The rows below give T cell receptor beta chains drawn from one sample of a study of cytomegalovirus exposure and HLA in healthy donors. Assay used: immunoSEQ multiplex PCR; TCRdb lists only in-frame clones, some missing. The table shows 200,000 to 250,000 clones, with less than 90% occurring only once. Specimen: PBMCs. Receptors were obtained from a woman younger than 30 in good health and CMV-seronegative. CDR3s include the opening cysteine and the closing phenylalanine or tryptophan. Fields, in order: clone size, V gene, D gene, J gene, CDR3 protein, CDR3 DNA. The D gene is left open where the match is weak. Part of the rows lack a size; the others show once, few, many or a class for expanded clones.

size: once; V: TRBV6-1; D: .; J: TRBJ2-1; CDR3: CASSVAGYNEQFF; DNA: TGTGCCAGCAGTGTCGCGGGTTACAATGAGCAGTTCTTC
size: .; V: TRBV2; D: .; J: TRBJ2-3; CDR3: CASRRTDSTDTQYF; DNA: TGTGCCAGCAGACGGACAGATAGCACAGATACGCAGTATTTT
size: .; V: TRBV27; D: .; J: TRBJ1-5; CDR3: CASRTGDQPQHF; DNA: TGTGCCAGCAGGACCGGCGATCAGCCCCAGCATTTT
size: .; V: TRBV5-1; D: TRBD2; J: TRBJ2-1; CDR3: CASSPGTSADEQFF; DNA: TGCGCCAGCAGCCCAGGGACTAGCGCGGATGAGCAGTTCTTC
size: .; V: TRBV5-6; D: TRBD1; J: TRBJ1-2; CDR3: CASSLGDRYYGYTF; DNA: TGTGCCAGCAGCTTGGGGGACAGGTACTATGGCTACACCTTC
size: .; V: TRBV5-1; D: .; J: TRBJ1-3; CDR3: CASSQGRASGNTIYF; DNA: TGCGCCAGCAGCCAGGGTCGGGCCTCTGGAAACACCATATATTTT
size: .; V: TRBV18; D: .; J: TRBJ1-5; CDR3: CASSLYQDRNQPQHF; DNA: TGTGCCAGCTCCCTTTACCAAGACAGGAATCAGCCCCAGCATTTT
size: .; V: TRBV5-1; D: .; J: TRBJ1-2; CDR3: CASSLAERNYGYTF; DNA: TGCGCCAGCAGCTTGGCAGAAAGGAACTATGGCTACACCTTC
size: .; V: TRBV9; D: TRBD1; J: TRBJ2-7; CDR3: CASARTGGHEQYF; DNA: TGTGCCAGCGCACGGACAGGGGGACACGAGCAGTACTTC
size: .; V: TRBV11-2; D: TRBD1; J: TRBJ2-7; CDR3: CASSFRQGSNEQYF; DNA: TGTGCCAGCAGCTTCCGACAGGGATCCAACGAGCAGTACTTC
size: .; V: TRBV28; D: TRBD1; J: TRBJ1-5; CDR3: CASKSTGISNQPQHF; DNA: TGTGCCAGCAAATCGACAGGGATTAGCAATCAGCCCCAGCATTTT
size: .; V: TRBV7-6; D: TRBD2; J: TRBJ2-3; CDR3: CASSDSGGSTDTQYF; DNA: TGTGCCAGCAGCGATAGCGGGGGGAGCACAGATACGCAGTATTTT
size: .; V: TRBV28; D: TRBD1; J: TRBJ2-7; CDR3: CASSLAGTVTHEQYF; DNA: TGTGCCAGCAGTCTTGCCGGGACAGTCACCCACGAGCAGTACTTC
size: .; V: TRBV7-8; D: TRBD1; J: TRBJ2-7; CDR3: CASSLPAAGTGSYEQYF; DNA: TGTGCCAGCAGCTTACCGGCGGCCGGGACAGGGTCGTACGAGCAGTACTTC
size: .; V: TRBV18; D: TRBD1; J: TRBJ1-1; CDR3: CASTRQGKRTEAFF; DNA: TGTGCCAGCACGAGACAGGGGAAAAGGACTGAAGCTTTCTTT
size: .; V: TRBV2; D: .; J: TRBJ2-3; CDR3: CASRYETDTQYF; DNA: TGTGCCAGCAGATACGAAACAGATACGCAGTATTTT
size: .; V: TRBV4-1; D: .; J: TRBJ1-1; CDR3: CASSRAMNTEAFF; DNA: TGCGCCAGCAGTCGGGCCATGAACACTGAAGCTTTCTTT
size: .; V: TRBV25-1; D: .; J: TRBJ1-2; CDR3: CASSELGNYGYTF; DNA: TGTGCCAGCAGTGAACTAGGGAACTATGGCTACACCTTC
size: .; V: TRBV11-1; D: .; J: TRBJ1-2; CDR3: CASSYGTLPGYGYTF; DNA: TGTGCCAGCAGCTATGGGACTCTACCTGGCTATGGCTACACCTTC
size: once; V: TRBV28; D: TRBD2; J: TRBJ2-7; CDR3: CASSLQAGAPHEQYF; DNA: TGTGCCAGCAGTCTTCAAGCGGGAGCCCCCCACGAGCAGTACTTC
size: .; V: TRBV15; D: TRBD1; J: TRBJ1-1; CDR3: CATSRPNSGTGRLEAFF; DNA: TGTGCCACCAGCAGACCTAACTCCGGGACAGGGAGACTAGAAGCTTTCTTT
size: .; V: TRBV4-1; D: .; J: TRBJ1-5; CDR3: CASSPARGVSNQPQHF; DNA: TGCGCCAGCAGCCCAGCGAGGGGAGTGAGCAATCAGCCCCAGCATTTT
size: .; V: TRBV7-9; D: .; J: TRBJ1-2; CDR3: CASSLAGKARANYGYTF; DNA: TGTGCCAGCAGCTTAGCCGGAAAGGCACGGGCTAACTATGGCTACACCTTC
size: .; V: TRBV30; D: .; J: TRBJ1-1; CDR3: CAWSPRVRANTEAFF; DNA: TGTGCCTGGAGTCCTCGGGTGCGGGCGAACACTGAAGCTTTCTTT
size: .; V: TRBV28; D: TRBD1; J: TRBJ1-3; CDR3: CASSAPTGGESGNTIYF; DNA: TGTGCCAGCAGTGCACCGACAGGGGGAGAATCTGGAAACACCATATATTTT
size: .; V: TRBV2; D: .; J: TRBJ1-1; CDR3: CASRPEQGGGAEAFF; DNA: TGTGCCAGCAGGCCTGAACAGGGAGGTGGGGCTGAAGCTTTCTTT
size: few; V: TRBV29-1; D: TRBD1; J: TRBJ1-4; CDR3: CSVPGQGNEKLFF; DNA: TGCAGCGTTCCGGGACAGGGTAATGAAAAACTGTTTTTT
size: .; V: TRBV13; D: TRBD1; J: TRBJ1-5; CDR3: CASSSTGVGQPQHF; DNA: TGTGCCAGCAGCTCCACAGGGGTGGGGCAGCCCCAGCATTTT
size: .; V: TRBV5-6; D: TRBD1; J: TRBJ2-1; CDR3: CASSNGATGGLYNEQFF; DNA: TGTGCCAGCAGCAATGGCGCGACAGGGGGGTTGTACAATGAGCAGTTCTTC
size: .; V: TRBV30; D: TRBD1; J: TRBJ1-2; CDR3: CAWTKIRTGGEGYTF; DNA: TGTGCCTGGACAAAGATCCGGACAGGGGGTGAAGGCTACACCTTC
size: .; V: TRBV10-3; D: .; J: TRBJ1-1; CDR3: CAIKGGEGTPRGTEAFF; DNA: TGTGCCATCAAGGGCGGCGAGGGAACTCCGAGAGGGACTGAAGCTTTCTTT
size: .; V: TRBV2; D: .; J: TRBJ2-1; CDR3: CASSEGGGMGEQFF; DNA: TGTGCCAGCAGTGAAGGTGGGGGGATGGGTGAGCAGTTCTTC
size: .; V: TRBV2; D: .; J: TRBJ2-5; CDR3: CASSAKGETQYF; DNA: TGTGCCAGCAGTGCTAAGGGAGAGACCCAGTACTTC
size: .; V: TRBV5-4; D: .; J: TRBJ2-3; CDR3: CASTPGGRRSTDTQYF; DNA: TGTGCCAGCACCCCCGGGGGGCGTCGTAGCACAGATACGCAGTATTTT
size: .; V: TRBV7-8; D: TRBD2; J: TRBJ2-5; CDR3: CASSPSGRETQYF; DNA: TGTGCCAGCAGCCCGAGCGGGAGGGAGACCCAGTACTTC
size: .; V: TRBV30; D: .; J: TRBJ1-2; CDR3: CAWSGLGGAMNGYTF; DNA: TGTGCCTGGAGTGGTTTGGGGGGGGCGATGAATGGCTACACCTTC
size: .; V: TRBV6-1; D: .; J: TRBJ1-1; CDR3: CASSEQPSGVNTEAFF; DNA: TGTGCCAGCAGTGAGCAGCCCAGCGGGGTGAACACTGAAGCTTTCTTT
size: .; V: TRBV5-4; D: TRBD1; J: TRBJ2-7; CDR3: CASARDQGAYEQYF; DNA: TGTGCCAGCGCTCGGGACCAGGGGGCCTACGAGCAGTACTTC
size: once; V: TRBV28; D: TRBD2; J: TRBJ2-1; CDR3: CASSLSGSGYNEQFF; DNA: TGTGCCAGCAGCCTTAGCGGGAGTGGTTACAATGAGCAGTTCTTC
size: .; V: TRBV28; D: .; J: TRBJ1-1; CDR3: CASSRETGQNTEAFF; DNA: TGTGCCAGCAGCAGAGAAACGGGACAGAACACTGAAGCTTTCTTT
size: .; V: TRBV30; D: .; J: TRBJ1-1; CDR3: CAWQKSLVNTEAFF; DNA: TGTGCCTGGCAGAAATCCCTAGTGAACACTGAAGCTTTCTTT
size: .; V: TRBV19; D: .; J: TRBJ2-2; CDR3: CASRYTTDPGELFF; DNA: TGTGCCAGTAGGTATACCACCGACCCCGGGGAGCTGTTTTTT
size: .; V: TRBV10-3; D: TRBD1; J: TRBJ2-1; CDR3: CAISTGRDEQFF; DNA: TGTGCCATCTCGACAGGGCGGGATGAGCAGTTCTTC
size: once; V: TRBV25-1; D: .; J: TRBJ1-1; CDR3: CASSELAWGNTEAFF; DNA: TGTGCCAGCAGTGAATTAGCATGGGGGAACACTGAAGCTTTCTTT
size: .; V: TRBV12-5; D: .; J: TRBJ2-4; CDR3: CASGLIGTSTGKNIQYF; DNA: TGTGCTAGTGGTTTGATCGGAACTTCAACGGGTAAAAACATTCAGTACTTC